These 6 T cell receptor beta chains originate from one sample sequenced in a study of cytomegalovirus exposure and HLA in healthy donors. Researchers ran the PCR with 60 Vbeta and 13 Jbeta primers. Sequencing used immunoSEQ multiplex PCR; TCRdb keeps in-frame clones, though not all of them. The sample has 130,000 to 150,000 clones, approximately 84% seen once; the top ten hold approximately 9.7%. Material for sequencing was PBMCs. All receptors come from a woman aged 55 to 70 in good health and CMV-seropositive.

The chain is built from TRBV28 and TRBJ2-6; D not certain. From germline, CDR1 is MDHEN and CDR2 SYDVKM. The CDR3 has 13 amino acids. V dropped 8 bases and J dropped 0 bases, with 5 bases sitting between them. In DNA, the CDR3 is TGTGCCAGCCTAAGCTCTGGGGCCAACGTCCTGACTTTC. As protein: CASLSSGANVLTF.

This clone was observed once. One end of the junction does not line up with germline, which may come from a read error. This sample also contains other DNA sequences that code for the same CDR3. The V gene is TRBV30, the J gene TRBJ1-3, with TRBD1 matching 7 bases. Germline lookup yields CDR1 GTSNPN and CDR2 SVGIG (reference sequence). The CDR3 loop spans 13 amino acids. CDR3 coding DNA: TGTGCCTGGAGTGTAGACAGGGTGAACACTATATATTTT. Its translation is CAWSVDRVNTIYF. The complete variable domain, with remaining parts taken from reference TRBV30 and TRBJ1-3, reads SQTIHQWPATLVQPVGSPLSLECTVEGTSNPNLYWYRQAAGRGLQLLFYSVGIGQISSEVPQNLSASRPQDRQFILSSKKLLLSDSGFYLCAWSVDRVNTIYFGEGSWLTVV.

This chain connects TRBV10-3 to TRBJ2-3; TRBD2 agrees at 8 bases. Germline V gene data show CDR1 as ENHRY and CDR2 as SYGVKD. CDR3 length: 14 amino acids. V shed 7 bases and J 0 bases; nucleotides not matched to a gene: 3. The CDR3 DNA is TGTGCCATCAAGGCTAGCGGGAGCACAGATACGCAGTATTTT. Protein product: CAIKASGSTDTQYF.

V and J are TRBV30 and TRBJ1-4, with D perhaps TRBD1 (6 bases). Per germline, CDR1 GTSNPN and CDR2 SVGIG (reference sequence). V lost 5 bases, J lost 8 bases, and 15 bases lay in between. This CDR3 is built from 13 residues. CDR3 in amino acids: CAWGRGAGEKLFF. The CDR3 bases are TGTGCCTGGGGTCGGGGGGCTGGAGAAAAACTGTTTTTT.

This chain joins TRBV29-1 and TRBJ2-3; TRBD1 agrees at 9 bases. V shed 3 bases and J 1 base; nucleotides not matched to a gene: 8. The CDR3 length is 16 residues. Germline CDR1 is SQVTM and CDR2 is ANQGSEA. The CDR3 here is CSVDSTGGRGTDTQYF. The CDR3, as DNA: TGCAGCGTTGATAGTACAGGGGGCCGAGGCACAGATACGCAGTATTTT.

V and J are TRBV14 and TRBJ2-7; tentative D call: TRBD1 (5 bases). The CDR3 is 13 residues long. CDR1 and CDR2 (germline): SGHDN, FVKESK. V was cut by 2 bases and J by 2 bases, with 7 bases left in between. DNA for the CDR3: TGTGCCAGCAGCCAACACAGGACCTACGAGCAGTACTTC. It yields the protein CASSQHRTYEQYF. The entire variable domain, with the rest obtained from reference TRBV14 and TRBJ2-7, is as follows: EAGVTQFPSHSVIEKGQTVTLRCDPISGHDNLYWYRRVMGKEIKFLLHFVKESKQDESGMPNNRFLAERTGGTYSTLKVQPAELEDSGVYFCASSQHRTYEQYFGPGTRLTVT.